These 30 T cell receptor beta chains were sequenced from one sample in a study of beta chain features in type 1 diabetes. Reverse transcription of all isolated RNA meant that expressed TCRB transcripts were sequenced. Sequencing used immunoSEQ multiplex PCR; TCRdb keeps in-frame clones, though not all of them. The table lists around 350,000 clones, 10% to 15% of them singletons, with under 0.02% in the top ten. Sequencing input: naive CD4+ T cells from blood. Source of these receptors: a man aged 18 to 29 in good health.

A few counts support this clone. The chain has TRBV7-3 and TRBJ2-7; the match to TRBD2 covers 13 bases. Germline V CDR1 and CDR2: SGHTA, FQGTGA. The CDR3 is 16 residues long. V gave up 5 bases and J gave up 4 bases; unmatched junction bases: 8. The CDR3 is CASSAGLAGVGYEQYF. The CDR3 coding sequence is TGTGCCAGCAGCGCAGGACTAGCGGGAGTAGGGTACGAGCAGTACTTC.

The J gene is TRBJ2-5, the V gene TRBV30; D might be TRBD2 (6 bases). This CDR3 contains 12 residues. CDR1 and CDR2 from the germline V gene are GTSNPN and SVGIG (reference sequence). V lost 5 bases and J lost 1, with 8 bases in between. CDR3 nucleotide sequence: TGTGCCTGGCGGGGGTCCCAAGAGACCCAGTACTTC. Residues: CAWRGSQETQYF.

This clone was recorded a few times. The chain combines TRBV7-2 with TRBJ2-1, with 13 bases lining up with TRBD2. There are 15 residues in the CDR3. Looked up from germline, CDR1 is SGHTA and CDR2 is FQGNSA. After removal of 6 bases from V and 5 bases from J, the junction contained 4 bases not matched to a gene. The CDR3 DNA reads TGTGCCAGCAGACTAGCGGGGGGGTCCAACAATGAGCAGTTCTTC. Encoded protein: CASRLAGGSNNEQFF.

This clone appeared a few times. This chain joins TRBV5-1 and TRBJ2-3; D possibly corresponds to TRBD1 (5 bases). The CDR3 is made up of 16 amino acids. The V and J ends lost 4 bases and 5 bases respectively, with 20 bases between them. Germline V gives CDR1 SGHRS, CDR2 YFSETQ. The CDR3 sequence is CASSVGLAGQVDTQYF. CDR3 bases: TGCGCCAGCAGCGTGGGGTTGGCAGGGCAAGTAGATACGCAGTATTTT. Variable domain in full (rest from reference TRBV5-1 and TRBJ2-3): KAGVTQTPRYLIKTRGQQVTLSCSPISGHRSVSWYQQTPGQGLQFLFEYFSETQRNKGNFPGRFSGRQFSNSRSEMNVSTLELGDSALYLCASSVGLAGQVDTQYFGPGTRLTVL.

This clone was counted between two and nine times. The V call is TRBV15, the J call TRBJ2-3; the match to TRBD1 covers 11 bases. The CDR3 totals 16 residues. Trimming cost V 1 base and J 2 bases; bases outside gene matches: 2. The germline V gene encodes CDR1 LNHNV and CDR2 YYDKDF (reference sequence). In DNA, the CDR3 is TGTGCCACCAGCAGAGGGGACAGGGGGTACACAGATACGCAGTATTTT. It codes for CATSRGDRGYTDTQYF. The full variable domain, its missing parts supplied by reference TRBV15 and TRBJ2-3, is DAMVIQNPRYQVTQFGKPVTLSCSQTLNHNVMYWYQQKSSQAPKLLFHYYDKDFNNEADTPDNFQSRRPNTSFCFLDIRSPGLGDTAMYLCATSRGDRGYTDTQYFGPGTRLTVL.

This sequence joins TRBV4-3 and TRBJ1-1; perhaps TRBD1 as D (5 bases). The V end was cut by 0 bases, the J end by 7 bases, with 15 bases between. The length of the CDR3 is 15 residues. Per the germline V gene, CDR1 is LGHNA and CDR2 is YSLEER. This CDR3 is CASSQDFGGRDEAFF. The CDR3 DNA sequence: TGCGCCAGCAGCCAAGATTTCGGTGGCAGGGATGAAGCTTTCTTT.

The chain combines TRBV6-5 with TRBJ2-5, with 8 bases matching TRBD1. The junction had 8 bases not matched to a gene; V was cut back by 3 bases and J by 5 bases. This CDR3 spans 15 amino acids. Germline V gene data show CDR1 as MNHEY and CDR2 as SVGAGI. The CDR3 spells CASSYAGQGTETQYF. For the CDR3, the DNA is TGTGCCAGCAGTTATGCCGGACAGGGCACGGAGACCCAGTACTTC.

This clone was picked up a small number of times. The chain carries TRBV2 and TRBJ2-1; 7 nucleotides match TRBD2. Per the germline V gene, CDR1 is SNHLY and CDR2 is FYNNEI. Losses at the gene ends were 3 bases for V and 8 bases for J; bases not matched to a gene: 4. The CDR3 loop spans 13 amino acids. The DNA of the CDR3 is TGTGCCAGCAGTGACGGCGGGGGTTATGAGCAGTTCTTC. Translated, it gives CASSDGGGYEQFF.

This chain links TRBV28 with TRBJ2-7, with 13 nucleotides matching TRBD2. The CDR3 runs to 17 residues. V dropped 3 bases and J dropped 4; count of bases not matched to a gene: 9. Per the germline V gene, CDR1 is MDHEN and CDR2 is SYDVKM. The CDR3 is CASSFPRTSGSLYEQYF. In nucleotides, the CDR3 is TGTGCCAGCAGTTTCCCGAGGACTAGCGGGAGTCTTTACGAGCAGTACTTC. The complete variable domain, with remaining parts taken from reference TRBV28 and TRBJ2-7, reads DVKVTQSSRYLVKRTGEKVFLECVQDMDHENMFWYRQDPGLGLRLIYFSYDVKMKEKGDIPEGYSVSREKKERFSLILESASTNQTSMYLCASSFPRTSGSLYEQYFGPGTRLTVT.

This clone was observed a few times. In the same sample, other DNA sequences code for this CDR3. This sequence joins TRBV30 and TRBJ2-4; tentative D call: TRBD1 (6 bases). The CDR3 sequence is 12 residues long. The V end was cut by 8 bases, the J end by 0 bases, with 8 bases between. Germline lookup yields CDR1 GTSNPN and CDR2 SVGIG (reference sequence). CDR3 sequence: CAGGRAKNIQYF. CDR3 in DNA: TGTGCCGGGGGCCGAGCCAAAAACATTCAGTACTTC.

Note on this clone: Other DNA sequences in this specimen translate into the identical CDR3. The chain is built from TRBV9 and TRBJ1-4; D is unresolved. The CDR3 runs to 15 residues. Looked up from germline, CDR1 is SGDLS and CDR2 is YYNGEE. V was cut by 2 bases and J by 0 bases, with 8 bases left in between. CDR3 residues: CASSVRGATNEKLFF. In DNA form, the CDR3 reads TGTGCCAGCAGCGTTCGAGGAGCAACTAATGAAAAACTGTTTTTT. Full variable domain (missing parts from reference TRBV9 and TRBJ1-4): DSGVTQTPKHLITATGQRVTLRCSPRSGDLSVYWYQQSLDQGLQFLIQYYNGEERAKGNILERFSAQQFPDLHSELNLSSLELGDSALYFCASSVRGATNEKLFFGSGTQLSVL.

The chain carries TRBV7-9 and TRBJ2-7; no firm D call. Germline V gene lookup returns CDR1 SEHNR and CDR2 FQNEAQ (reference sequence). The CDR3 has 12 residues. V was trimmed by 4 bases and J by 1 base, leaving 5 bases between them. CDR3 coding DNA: TGTGCCAGCAGCTCCGTATCCTACGAGCAGTACTTC. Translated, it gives CASSSVSYEQYF.

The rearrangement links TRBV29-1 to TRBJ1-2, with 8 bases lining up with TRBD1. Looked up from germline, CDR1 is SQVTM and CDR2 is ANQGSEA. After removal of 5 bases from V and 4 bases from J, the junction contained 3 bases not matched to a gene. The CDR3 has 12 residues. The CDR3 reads CSVLGQGYGYTF. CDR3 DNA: TGCAGCGTTCTAGGACAGGGCTATGGCTACACCTTC.

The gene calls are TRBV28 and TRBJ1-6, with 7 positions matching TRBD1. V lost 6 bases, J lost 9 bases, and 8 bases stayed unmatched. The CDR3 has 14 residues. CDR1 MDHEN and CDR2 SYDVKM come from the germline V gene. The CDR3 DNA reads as TGTGCCAGCAGCACCAGACAGGGAACTTCACCCCTCCACTTT. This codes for CASSTRQGTSPLHF.

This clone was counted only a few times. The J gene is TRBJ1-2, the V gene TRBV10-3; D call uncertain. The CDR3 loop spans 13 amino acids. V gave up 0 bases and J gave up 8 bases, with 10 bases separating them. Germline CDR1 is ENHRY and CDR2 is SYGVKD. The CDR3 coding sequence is TGTGCCATCAGTGAGTCTGTGGGCCGAGGCTACACCTTC. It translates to CAISESVGRGYTF.

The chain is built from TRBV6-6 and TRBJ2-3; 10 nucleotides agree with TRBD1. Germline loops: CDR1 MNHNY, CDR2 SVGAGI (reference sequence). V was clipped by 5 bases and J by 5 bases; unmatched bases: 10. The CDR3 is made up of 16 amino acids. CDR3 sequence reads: CASSTRRDRGRDTQYF. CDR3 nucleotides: TGTGCCAGCAGTACCCGCCGGGACAGGGGTAGAGATACGCAGTATTTT.

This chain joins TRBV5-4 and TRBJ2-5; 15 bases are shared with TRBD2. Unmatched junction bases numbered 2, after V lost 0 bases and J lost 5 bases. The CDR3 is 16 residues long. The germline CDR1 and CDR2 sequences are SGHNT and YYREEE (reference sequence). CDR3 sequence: CASSLAGTSGRETQYF. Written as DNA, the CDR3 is TGTGCCAGCAGCTTGGCCGGGACTAGCGGGAGGGAGACCCAGTACTTC.

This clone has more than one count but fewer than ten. The CDR3 is CASSGRGNEKLFF. CDR3 DNA: TGTGCCAGCAGTGGACGGGGTAATGAAAAACTGTTTTTT. The genes are TRBV27 and TRBJ1-4; D remains unclear. CDR1 is MNHEY and CDR2 is SMNVEV in the germline V gene (reference sequence). V was clipped by 5 bases and J by 4 bases, with 8 bases between them. This CDR3 is built from 13 residues.

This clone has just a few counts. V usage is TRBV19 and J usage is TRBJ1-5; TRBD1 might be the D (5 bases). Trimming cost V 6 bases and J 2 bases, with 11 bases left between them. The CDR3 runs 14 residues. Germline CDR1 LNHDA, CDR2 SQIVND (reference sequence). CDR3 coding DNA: TGTGCCAGTAGCACCCAGGGTCGCAATCAGCCCCAGCATTTT. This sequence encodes CASSTQGRNQPQHF.

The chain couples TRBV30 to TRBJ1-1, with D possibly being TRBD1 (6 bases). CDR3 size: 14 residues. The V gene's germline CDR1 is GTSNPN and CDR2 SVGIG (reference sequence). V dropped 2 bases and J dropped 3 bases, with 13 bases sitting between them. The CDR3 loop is CAWSRGTTHTEAFF. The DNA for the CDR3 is TGTGCCTGGAGTAGGGGGACAACACACACTGAAGCTTTCTTT.

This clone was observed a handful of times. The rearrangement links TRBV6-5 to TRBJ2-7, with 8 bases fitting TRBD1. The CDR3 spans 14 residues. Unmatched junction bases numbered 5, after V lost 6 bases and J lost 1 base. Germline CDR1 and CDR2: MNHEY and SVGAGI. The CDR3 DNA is TGTGCCAGCAGACGGACAGGGTTTTCCTACGAGCAGTACTTC. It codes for CASRRTGFSYEQYF.

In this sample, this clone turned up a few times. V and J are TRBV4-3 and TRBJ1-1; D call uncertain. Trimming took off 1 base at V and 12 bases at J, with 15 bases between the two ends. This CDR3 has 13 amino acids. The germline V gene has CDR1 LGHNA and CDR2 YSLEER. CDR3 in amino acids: CASSQVGPVGTFF. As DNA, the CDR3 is TGCGCCAGCAGCCAAGTCGGTCCCGTTGGTACTTTCTTT.

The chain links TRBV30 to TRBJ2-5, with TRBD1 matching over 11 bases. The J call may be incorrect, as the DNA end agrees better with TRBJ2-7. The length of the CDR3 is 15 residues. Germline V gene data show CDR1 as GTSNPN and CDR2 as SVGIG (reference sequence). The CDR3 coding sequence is TGTGCCTGTCAATCAGGGACAGGGGGATTCTACGAGCAGTACTTC. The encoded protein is CACQSGTGGFYEQYF.

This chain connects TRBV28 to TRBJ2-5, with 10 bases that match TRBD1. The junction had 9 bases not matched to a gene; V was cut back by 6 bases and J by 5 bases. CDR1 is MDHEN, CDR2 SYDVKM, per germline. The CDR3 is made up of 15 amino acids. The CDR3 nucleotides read TGTGCCAGCAGAACCGGGACAGGGGCGAGGGAGACCCAGTACTTC. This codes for CASRTGTGARETQYF.

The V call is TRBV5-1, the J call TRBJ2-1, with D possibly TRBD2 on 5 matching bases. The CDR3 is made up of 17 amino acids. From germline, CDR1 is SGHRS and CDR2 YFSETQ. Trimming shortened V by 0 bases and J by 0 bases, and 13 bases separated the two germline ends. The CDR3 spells CASSLGVAQYSYNEQFF. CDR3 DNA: TGCGCCAGCAGCTTGGGGGTAGCGCAGTACTCCTACAATGAGCAGTTCTTC.

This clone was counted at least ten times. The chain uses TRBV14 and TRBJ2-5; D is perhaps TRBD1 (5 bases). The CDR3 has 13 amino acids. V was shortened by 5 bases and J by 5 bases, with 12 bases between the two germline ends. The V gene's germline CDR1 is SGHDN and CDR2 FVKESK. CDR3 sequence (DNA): TGTGCCAGCAGCTTACAGGAGTTCGAGACCCAGTACTTC. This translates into CASSLQEFETQYF.

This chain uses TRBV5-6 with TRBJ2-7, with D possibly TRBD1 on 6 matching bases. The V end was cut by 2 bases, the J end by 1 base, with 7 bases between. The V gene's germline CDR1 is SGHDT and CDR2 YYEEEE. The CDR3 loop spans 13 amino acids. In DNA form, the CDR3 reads TGTGCCAGCAGCTTCCAGGGGTCCTACGAGCAGTACTTC. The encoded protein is CASSFQGSYEQYF.

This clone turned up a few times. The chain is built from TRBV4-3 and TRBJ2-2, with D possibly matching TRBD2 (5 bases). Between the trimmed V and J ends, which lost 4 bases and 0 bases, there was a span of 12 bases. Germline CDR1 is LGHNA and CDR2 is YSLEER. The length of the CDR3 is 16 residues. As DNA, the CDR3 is TGCGCCAGCAGCCCCCAGACGGGATCGAACACCGGGGAGCTGTTTTTT. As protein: CASSPQTGSNTGELFF.

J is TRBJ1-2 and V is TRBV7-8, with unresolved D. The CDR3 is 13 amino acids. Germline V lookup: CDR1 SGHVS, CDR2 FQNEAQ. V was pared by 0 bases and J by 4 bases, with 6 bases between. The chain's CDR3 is CASSLAEGYGYTF. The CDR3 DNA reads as TGTGCCAGCAGCTTAGCGGAGGGCTATGGCTACACCTTC.

DNA for the CDR3: TGTGCCAGCAGTGATGAAACAGGGGGCTATCTCAAAAACATTCAGTACTTC. Protein product: CASSDETGGYLKNIQYF. V is TRBV25-1 and J is TRBJ2-4; 9 bases are a match to TRBD1. The J segment lost 3 bases and the V segment lost 3 bases, leaving 9 bases of the junction unmatched. The CDR3 extends over 17 amino acids. Germline-derived CDR1 and CDR2 are MGHDK and SYGVNS.